This TCR beta chain was profiled in a study of blood T cells in healthy people across ages. With a J-beta primer mix and a sample-barcoded 5' primer, a second PCR ran about 7 to 12 cycles. TCRdb re-derived calls from the 5' RACE reads in MiXCR, one entry per CDR3 protein. The sample holds approximately 1.5 million distinct CDR3 sequences, almost 35% seen once. This clonotype has only a few counts. Antigen specificity is unknown. Findings of the study overall: Across the age range, TCR beta diversity per million T cells fell in a roughly linear way.

This CDR3 spans 13 amino acids. The V and J ends lost 5 bases and 5 bases respectively, with 13 bases between them. Germline-derived CDR1 and CDR2 are MNHEY and SVGEGT. Isolation of PBMCs gave at least 7 million cells per sample. The clonotype comes from a woman aged 25 to 39 in good health. The material sequenced was blood. The chain employs TRBV6-2 or TRBV6-3 and TRBJ2-7; D perhaps matches TRBD2 (5 bases). Here the CDR3 DNA reads TGTGCCAGCAGTATCACTAGGAGCCACGAGCAGTACTTC. This gives the protein CASSITRSHEQYF.